The present T cell receptor (beta chain) was sequenced within a study of graft-versus-host responses after intestinal transplantation (dated by TCRdb to the early 2020s). At the level of the whole study: Multivisceral, liver-intestinal, or isolated intestinal transplants were received by the recipients. All recipients received anti-thymocyte globulin induction followed by maintenance tacrolimus and steroids for roughly three years. Bulk TCR-beta CDR3 sequencing was used to track graft-versus-host and host-versus-graft alloreactive T cell clones in the graft, circulation and bone marrow after intestinal transplantation. To identify alloreactive clones, pre-transplant mixed lymphocyte reaction products were sequenced and compared with unstimulated pre-transplant donor and recipient T cells. Of the approximately 24 intestinal transplant recipients enrolled in the cohort, one of whom was a retransplant, a few patients without pretransplant specimens were excluded. A peak of at least 4% donor T cells among recipient peripheral blood mononuclear cells was the definition used for donor T cell macrochimerism. Instead of going to the commercial service, samples from a few later patients were sequenced in-house on an Illumina MiSeq and processed with MiXCR. Beyond this particular receptor, the publication reports: Early after transplant, peak levels of circulating GvH clones were found to be associated with declines in HvG clones. Patients with donor T cell macrochimerism had high GvH to HvG T cell clonal ratios in their allografts. The relatively low number and heterogeneity of intestinal transplant patients limited the conclusions. GvH clones were found in recipient bone marrow, and some of the GvH clones appeared earlier in ileal mucosa or blood, which is consistent with an intestinal mucosal origin.

The library was prepared using the immunoSEQ multiplex PCR assay. High-throughput TCR-beta CDR3 sequencing of genomic DNA from most patients was performed by Adaptive Biotechnologies. On the authors' methods: TCR sequencing data were retrieved from Adaptive's ImmunoSEQ software for around 19 patients, whereas a few other patients were processed with MiXCR and VDJtools. CDR3 nucleotide sequences shared between donor and recipient were removed because the origin of such sequences could not be assigned. To be classed as alloreactive, a clone needed at least 2-fold expansion over unstimulated cells and a minimum CFSE-low frequency of 0.002% (template counts) or 0.001% (read counts). A clone was considered mappable if detected in the sequenced pre-transplant spleen, lymph node, or MLR CFSE-low populations of the donor or recipient. Cumulative frequency of alloreactive clones was calculated as a percentage of all sequences weighted by copy number. TCRdb stores this immuneACCESS table with in-frame sequences only. Part of the clones is absent; in the studies checked, under half of the shortfall reflects unresolved V genes, and no reason is known for the rest. V and J calls and clone size are those listed in that table; D and trimming were worked out from the DNA. The sample data list 60,000 to 70,000 clones, and 75% to 90% of these were observed just once. Over 1.5% of the sample lies in the top ten.

Intraepithelial and lamina propria lymphocytes were isolated from graft specimens using dithiothreitol, EDTA incubations and collagenase D digestion. Bulk TCR-beta sequencing was performed on serial intestinal graft biopsy specimens collected as late as 600 days after transplant. This clone occurred once. It has no known antigen specificity. No base qualities exist here, and no much larger clone lies one base off it. This clonotype originated in a human patient who received an intestinal transplant, so some T cells may come from the graft donor. Source: ileum tissue, taken approximately 56 weeks after transplant.

DNA sequence: TGTGCCAGCAGCCCTTGGGACCAGTACAATGAGCAGTTCTTC. Its amino acids are CASSPWDQYNEQFF. The chain couples TRBV7-2 to TRBJ2-1; the D gene is possibly TRBD1 or TRBD2, each agreeing over 5 bases. Trimming costs V 5 bases and J 4 bases, and their ends lie 12 bases apart. Per the germline V gene, SGHTA is the CDR1 and FQGNSA is the CDR2. The CDR3 runs 14 amino acids, cysteine and phenylalanine included. The retained sequence is limited to the CDR3, 42 bases, with the frame set at the first base.